One sample yielded the 14 T cell receptor beta chains listed below, sequenced in a study of cytomegalovirus exposure and HLA in healthy donors (dated by TCRdb to 2017 to 2019). Libraries were prepared through the immunoSEQ multiplex PCR assay. A mixture of 60 forward primers for TCR Vbeta segments and 13 reverse primers for TCR Jbeta segments was used in the multiplex PCR. Entries here come from immuneACCESS through TCRdb and include only in-frame sequences with V and J called. Some clones fail to appear in such tables; in the studies checked, an unresolved V gene covers under half of the shortfall, and the cause of the remainder is unknown. The sample table records some 200,000 clones; under 70% of these occur just once. Around 2.6% of the sample is taken by the ten largest. Sequencing used PBMCs. These receptors were collected from a middle-aged man in good health and CMV-seropositive.

The CDR3 bases are TGTGCCAGCAGCTTCGGACAGGGTAATGAAAAACTGTTTTTT. The encoded protein is CASSFGQGNEKLFF. The rearrangement joins TRBV7-9 to TRBJ1-4; 8 bases match TRBD1. The trim removed 3 bases at V and 4 bases at J, leaving 1 base unmatched. The CDR3 covers 14 residues. Per the germline V gene, CDR1 is SEHNR and CDR2 is FQNEAQ (reference sequence).

The chain links TRBV10-3 to TRBJ1-1; TRBD1 is a possible D gene (6 bases). The CDR3 is 15 amino acids. Trimming stripped 11 bases from V and 0 bases from J, with 19 bases between. Germline CDR1 reads ENHRY; CDR2 reads SYGVKD. The CDR3 here is CAAREAGAMNTEAFF. CDR3 nucleotides: TGTGCCGCCCGGGAGGCAGGGGCCATGAACACTGAAGCTTTCTTT.

V gene TRBV25-1 combines with J gene TRBJ1-6, with D perhaps matching TRBD1 (5 bases). Germline V gives CDR1 MGHDK, CDR2 SYGVNS. The CDR3 sequence is 16 residues long. Trimming removed 3 bases at V and 6 bases at J, with 15 bases between. CDR3 nucleotide sequence: TGTGCCAGCAGTGATGGGAGGGGATTTCGTAATTCACCCCTCCACTTT. The encoded protein is CASSDGRGFRNSPLHF.

This clone was picked up a small number of times. The chain has TRBV2 and TRBJ2-1; TRBD2 matches at 12 bases. Germline V gives CDR1 SNHLY, CDR2 FYNNEI. V trimming: 5 bases; J trimming: 4 bases; junction bases outside the gene matches: 6. This CDR3 has 16 amino acids. This chain's CDR3 is CASSSRLAGAYNEQFF. The CDR3 DNA reads TGTGCCAGCAGTTCGCGACTAGCGGGGGCATACAATGAGCAGTTCTTC.

V is TRBV9 and J is TRBJ2-3, with D maybe TRBD1 (5 bases). V lost 0 bases and J lost 3, with 14 bases in between. The CDR3 totals 16 residues. Germline values: CDR1 SGDLS, CDR2 YYNGEE. The CDR3 DNA is TGTGCCAGCAGCGTAGGGCAGGGATCCCGAACAGATACGCAGTATTTT. It codes for CASSVGQGSRTDTQYF. The variable domain in full, completed from reference TRBV9 and TRBJ2-3, reads DSGVTQTPKHLITATGQRVTLRCSPRSGDLSVYWYQQSLDQGLQFLIQYYNGEERAKGNILERFSAQQFPDLHSELNLSSLELGDSALYFCASSVGQGSRTDTQYFGPGTRLTVL.

Only one count was recorded for this clone. The J gene is TRBJ1-1, the V gene TRBV5-4, with D possibly TRBD1 on 5 matching bases. This CDR3 has 15 residues. Germline CDR1 reads SGHNT; CDR2 reads YYREEE (reference sequence). The V gene lost 0 bases and the J gene lost 2 bases, with 11 bases spanning the gap. CDR3 amino acids: CASSLGQIVNTEAFF. CDR3 coding DNA: TGTGCCAGCAGCTTGGGACAGATAGTAAACACTGAAGCTTTCTTT. The full variable domain, completed using reference TRBV5-4 and TRBJ1-1, is ETGVTQSPTHLIKTRGQQVTLRCSSQSGHNTVSWYQQALGQGPQFIFQYYREEENGRGNFPPRFSGLQFPNYSSELNVNALELDDSALYLCASSLGQIVNTEAFFGQGTRLTVV.

This chain uses TRBV29-1 with TRBJ2-6; D not certain. Germline V CDR1 and CDR2: SQVTM, ANQGSEA. The CDR3 consists of 13 residues. With 4 bases removed from V and 0 bases from J, the gap between germline ends came to 4 bases. The CDR3 reads CSVAHSGANVLTF. For the CDR3, the DNA is TGCAGCGTTGCCCACTCTGGGGCCAACGTCCTGACTTTC.

This sequence joins TRBV11-2 and TRBJ1-2; 8 bases match TRBD1. Germline CDR1 SGHAT, CDR2 FQNNGV. The CDR3 runs 13 residues. The J segment lost 6 bases and the V segment lost 1 base, leaving 1 base of the junction unmatched. The DNA for the CDR3 is TGTGCCAGCAGCTTAGGGACAGGGCATGGCTACACCTTC. Its protein product is CASSLGTGHGYTF.

The V gene is TRBV6-1, the J gene TRBJ2-1, with D perhaps TRBD1 (6 bases). The CDR3 runs 11 residues. Germline values: CDR1 MNHNS, CDR2 SASEGT. The CDR3 protein is CANRVNNEQFF. As DNA, the CDR3 is TGTGCGAACAGGGTGAACAATGAGCAGTTCTTC.

This chain links TRBV12-5 with TRBJ2-3, with a possible D match to TRBD2 (6 bases). This CDR3 contains 14 residues. The germline gives CDR1 LGHNT, CDR2 FRNRAP. V gave up 1 base and J gave up 6 bases, with 11 bases separating them. CDR3 sequence reads: CASGLGLAPDTQYF. Here the CDR3 DNA reads TGTGCTAGTGGTTTGGGTCTAGCGCCCGATACGCAGTATTTT.

The chain recombines TRBV29-1 with TRBJ2-7; 7 bases map to TRBD1. V dropped 3 bases and J dropped 1; count of bases not matched to a gene: 0. There are 12 residues in the CDR3. Germline V gene data show CDR1 as SQVTM and CDR2 as ANQGSEA. The CDR3: CSVEDRSYEQYF. DNA for the CDR3: TGCAGCGTTGAGGACAGGTCCTACGAGCAGTACTTC.

This rearrangement joins TRBV27 to TRBJ2-3; 11 bases agree with TRBD2. The CDR3 length is 15 residues. Per the germline V gene, CDR1 is MNHEY and CDR2 is SMNVEV (reference sequence). V was clipped by 6 bases and J by 5 bases; unmatched bases: 7. This CDR3 reads CASRGSGGAKDTQYF. The DNA of the CDR3 is TGTGCCAGCAGGGGTAGCGGGGGGGCCAAAGATACGCAGTATTTT.

The chain joins TRBV7-7 to TRBJ2-2; possible D gene TRBD1, 5 bases. Germline CDR1 reads SSHAT; CDR2 reads FNYEAQ (reference sequence). V was trimmed by 2 bases and J by 5 bases, leaving 12 bases between them. The CDR3 length is 15 residues. CDR3 nucleotides: TGTGCCAGCAGCTTACAGGGTGCGAGGACCGGGGAGCTGTTTTTT. Translating it yields CASSLQGARTGELFF.

Only one count was recorded for this clone. This rearrangement joins TRBV5-1 to TRBJ1-5; TRBD1 is a possible D gene (5 bases). This CDR3 has 13 residues. CDR1 and CDR2 from the germline V gene are SGHRS and YFSETQ. Trimming took 4 bases from V and 6 from J, leaving 11 bases between them. CDR3 nucleotides: TGCGCCAGCAGCCCACGGGGGGGTCAGCCCCAGCATTTT. As protein: CASSPRGGQPQHF.